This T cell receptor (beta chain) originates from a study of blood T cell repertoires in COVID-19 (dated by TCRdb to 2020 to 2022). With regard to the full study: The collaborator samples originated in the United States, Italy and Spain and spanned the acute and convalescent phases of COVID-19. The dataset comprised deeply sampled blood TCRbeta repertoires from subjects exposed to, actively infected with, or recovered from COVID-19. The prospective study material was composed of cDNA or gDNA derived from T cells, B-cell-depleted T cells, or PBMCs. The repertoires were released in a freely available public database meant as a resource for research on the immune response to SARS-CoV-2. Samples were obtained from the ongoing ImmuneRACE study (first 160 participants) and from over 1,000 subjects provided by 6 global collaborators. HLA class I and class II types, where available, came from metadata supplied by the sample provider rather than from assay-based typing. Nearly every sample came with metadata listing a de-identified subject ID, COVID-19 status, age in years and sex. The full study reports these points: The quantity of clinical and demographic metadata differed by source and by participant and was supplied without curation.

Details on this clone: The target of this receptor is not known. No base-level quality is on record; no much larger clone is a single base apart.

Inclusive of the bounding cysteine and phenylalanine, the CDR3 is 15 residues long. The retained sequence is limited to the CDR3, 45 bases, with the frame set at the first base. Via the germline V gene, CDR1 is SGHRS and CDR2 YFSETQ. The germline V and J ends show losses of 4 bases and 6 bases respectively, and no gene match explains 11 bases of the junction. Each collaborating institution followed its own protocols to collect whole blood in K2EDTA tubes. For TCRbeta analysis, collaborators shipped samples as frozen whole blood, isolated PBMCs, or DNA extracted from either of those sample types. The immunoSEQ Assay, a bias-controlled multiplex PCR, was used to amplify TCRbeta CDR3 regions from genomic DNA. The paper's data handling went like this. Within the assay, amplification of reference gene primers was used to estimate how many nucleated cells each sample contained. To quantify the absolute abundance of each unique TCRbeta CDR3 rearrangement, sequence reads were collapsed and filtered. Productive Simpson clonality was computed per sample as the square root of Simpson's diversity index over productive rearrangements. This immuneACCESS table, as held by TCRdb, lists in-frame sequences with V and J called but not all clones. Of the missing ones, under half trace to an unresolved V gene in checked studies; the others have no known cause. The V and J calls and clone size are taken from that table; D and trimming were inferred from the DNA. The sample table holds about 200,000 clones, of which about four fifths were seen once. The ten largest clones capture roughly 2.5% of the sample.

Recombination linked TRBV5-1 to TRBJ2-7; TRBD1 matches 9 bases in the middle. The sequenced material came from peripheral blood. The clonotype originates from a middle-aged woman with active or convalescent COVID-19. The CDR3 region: CASSVEGTGIAEQYF. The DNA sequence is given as TGCGCCAGCAGCGTGGAGGGGACAGGGATCGCCGAGCAGTACTTC.